A selection of T cell receptor beta chains follows, all from one sample in a study of PD-1 blockade in classical Hodgkin lymphoma. Here immunoSEQ multiplex PCR was the method, and the copy in TCRdb shows in-frame clones only, minus some. The sample gives tens of thousands of clones, around nine tenths of which show up once; approximately 9.9% is in the top ten. The sequencing used peripheral blood mononuclear cells (PBMCs), collected at baseline. Receptor source: a human donor with classical Hodgkin lymphoma. Both conserved end residues are part of each CDR3. A D gene is named only where the DNA matches it firmly. The listing skips clone size in some rows; elsewhere it reads once, few, many or a size class.

TRBJ2-1 | TRBV7-8 | TRBD2 | . | TGTGCCAGCAGCTCGGAGCCGGGACTAGCGGCCGACAATGAGCAGTTCTTC | CASSSEPGLAADNEQFF
TRBJ1-5 | TRBV2 | . | few | TGTGCCAGCAGTGTAAGAGTCAACAATCAGCCCCAGCATTTT | CASSVRVNNQPQHF
TRBJ1-3 | TRBV11-2 | . | once | TGTGCCAGCAGCTTAGAACGACCTTTCTCTGGAAACACCATATATTTT | CASSLERPFSGNTIYF
TRBJ2-3 | TRBV5-6 | . | . | TGTGCCAGCAGCTTAGTACAGCGCGATACGCAGTATTTT | CASSLVQRDTQYF
TRBJ1-3 | TRBV6-5 | . | . | TGTGCCAGCAGGGCGCCGGGGGAAAACACCATATATTTT | CASRAPGENTIYF
TRBJ2-7 | TRBV27 | . | . | TGTGCCAGCAGTTACCGGAACAAGGCATACGAGCAGTACTTC | CASSYRNKAYEQYF
TRBJ1-6 | TRBV7-9 | . | . | TGTGCCAGCAGCTCTTTGGGACGGAAAAATAATTCACCCCTCCACTTT | CASSSLGRKNNSPLHF
TRBJ2-1 | TRBV6-1 | TRBD2 | . | TGTGCCAGCAGTGTTTCTAGCGGGAGCTACAATGAGCAGTTCTTC | CASSVSSGSYNEQFF
TRBJ2-1 | TRBV21-1 | . | . | TGTGCCAGCAATGGGGGCGGTAATGAGCAGTTCTTC | CASNGGGNEQFF
TRBJ1-1 | TRBV7-9 | . | few | TGTGCCAGCAGCTTAGTCACTGAAGCTTTCTTT | CASSLVTEAFF
TRBJ2-3 | TRBV28 | . | . | TGTGCCAGCGGCGGGCGGATCACAGATACGCAGTATTTT | CASGGRITDTQYF
TRBJ1-2 | TRBV7-8 | . | . | TGTGCCAGCAGCTTACGGGGGTTGCTTGGCTACACCTTC | CASSLRGLLGYTF
TRBJ2-1 | TRBV14 | TRBD2 | . | TGTGCCAGCAGCCAAGGAAGCGGGAGAATCTACAATGAGCAGTTCTTC | CASSQGSGRIYNEQFF
TRBJ2-7 | TRBV27 | TRBD1 | . | TGTGCCAGCAGTTTTGGACAGGACTACGAGCAGTACTTC | CASSFGQDYEQYF
TRBJ2-7 | TRBV7-8 | . | . | TGTGCCAGCAGCTTAGCTTCCCCGCTAGGCTACGAGCAGTACTTC | CASSLASPLGYEQYF
TRBJ1-1 | TRBV6-5 | TRBD1 | . | TGTGCCAGCAGTTACAAGATACAGGGGACGGCTTTCTTT | CASSYKIQGTAFF
TRBJ2-7 | TRBV18 | TRBD1 | . | TGTGCCAGCTCACCGGGGGGACAGGGGAACGAGCAGTACTTC | CASSPGGQGNEQYF
TRBJ2-7 | TRBV5-1 | . | . | TGCGCCAGCAGCGCCGGGCAGAGCTCCTACGAGCAGTACTTC | CASSAGQSSYEQYF
TRBJ2-3 | TRBV10-3 | TRBD2 | . | TGTGCCATCAGTGAGAGCGGGAGATCAGATACGCAGTATTTT | CAISESGRSDTQYF
TRBJ2-1 | TRBV27 | . | . | TGTGCCAGCAGTTTAGGGGGAGGTGAGCAGTTCTTC | CASSLGGGEQFF
TRBJ1-2 | TRBV14 | . | . | TGTGCCAGCAGCCCCGGCGTGAGCTATGGCTACACCTTC | CASSPGVSYGYTF
TRBJ1-5 | TRBV7-9 | . | . | TGTGCCAGAGTTGGGCCCAGGGGCAATCAGCCCCAGCATTTT | CARVGPRGNQPQHF
TRBJ1-5 | TRBV6-6 | . | . | TGTGCCAGCAGTTACTCCTGGCAGGGCAATCGGCCCCAGCATTTT | CASSYSWQGNRPQHF
TRBJ2-3 | TRBV11-2 | . | once | TGTGCCAGCAGCTTAGCCGGCTCTAGCAGAAGCACAGATACGCAGTATTTT | CASSLAGSSRSTDTQYF
TRBJ1-4 | TRBV5-1 | TRBD1 | . | TGCGCCAGCAGCCCAACAGGGGGCGGTTTGGAAAATGAAAAACTGTTTTTT | CASSPTGGGLENEKLFF
TRBJ2-7 | TRBV4-1 | . | . | TGCGCCAGCAGCCAAGGAGTCGGACAGTTTTACGAGCAGTACTTC | CASSQGVGQFYEQYF
TRBJ2-3 | TRBV7-9 | TRBD2 | . | TGTGCCAGCAGCTTAGCGCTAACGCGGGGGGGCCCAGATACGCAGTATTTT | CASSLALTRGGPDTQYF
TRBJ1-1 | TRBV13 | . | . | TGTGCCAGCAGCTTAGAAGGCGGCCAGAACACTGAAGCTTTCTTT | CASSLEGGQNTEAFF
TRBJ1-6 | TRBV28 | . | . | TGTGCCAGCAGTTTATCAGGGGCTGGTTCACCCCTCCACTTT | CASSLSGAGSPLHF
TRBJ2-1 | TRBV20-1 | . | . | TGCAGTGGTGTTAACAATGAGCAGTTCTTC | CSGVNNEQFF
TRBJ1-5 | TRBV19 | . | . | TGTGCCAGTAATACCCCGATTTATAGCAATCAGCCCCAGCATTTT | CASNTPIYSNQPQHF
TRBJ2-5 | TRBV30 | . | . | TGTGCCTGGACATACCAGGGTAGAGAGACCCAGTACTTC | CAWTYQGRETQYF
TRBJ1-6 | TRBV5-1 | . | . | TGCGCCAGCAGGGATCCGTCGAGCTCCTATAATTCACCCCTCCACTTT | CASRDPSSSYNSPLHF
TRBJ2-7 | TRBV4-1 | . | . | TGCGCCAGCAGCCCTATCAGAAACCCCTACGAGCAGTACTTC | CASSPIRNPYEQYF
TRBJ2-1 | TRBV19 | . | . | TGTGCCAGTAAAACCCCGTACAATGAGCAGTTCTTC | CASKTPYNEQFF
TRBJ2-3 | TRBV6-6 | . | . | TGTGCCGCCCAGTACAGGGCTAGCACAGATACGCAGTATTTT | CAAQYRASTDTQYF
TRBJ1-3 | TRBV7-2 | . | . | TGTGCCAGCAGCTCATACAGCAGGCAGGGAGCTGGAAACACCATATATTTT | CASSSYSRQGAGNTIYF
TRBJ2-7 | TRBV9 | . | . | TGTGCCAGCAGCGTAGACGGGAGCGGCGATCGGGAGCAGTACTTC | CASSVDGSGDREQYF
TRBJ2-7 | TRBV28 | TRBD1 | . | TGTGCCAGCAGACAGGGGACCTACGAGCAGTACTTC | CASRQGTYEQYF
TRBJ1-1 | TRBV18 | . | . | TGTGCCAGCTCACCAAACGGATTGAACACTGAAGCTTTCTTT | CASSPNGLNTEAFF
TRBJ1-6 | TRBV6-5 | TRBD1 | . | TGTGCCAGCAGTCCAGGGGGCTCACCCCTCCACTTT | CASSPGGSPLHF
TRBJ2-7 | TRBV7-2 | . | once | TGTGCCAGCAGCTTATCGTCGGGGACCGAGCAGTACTTC | CASSLSSGTEQYF
TRBJ2-3 | TRBV6-1 | . | . | TGTGCCAGCAGTCGCCCAGGGGCAGATACGCAGTATTTT | CASSRPGADTQYF
TRBJ2-7 | TRBV29-1 | . | . | TGCAGCGTTGAAACGGGAGCGGCCCCCTACGAGCAGTACTTC | CSVETGAAPYEQYF
TRBJ2-5 | TRBV7-9 | . | . | TGTGCCAGCAGCCCGGGGGACCAGCAAGAGACCCAGTACTTC | CASSPGDQQETQYF
TRBJ2-7 | TRBV11-2 | . | . | TGTGCCAGCAGCTTGTCCACTGCCTACGAGCAGTACTTC | CASSLSTAYEQYF
TRBJ2-3 | TRBV5-4 | . | . | TGTGCCAGCAGCCTTGGGACCCTCGCGGGCACAGATACGCAGTATTTT | CASSLGTLAGTDTQYF
TRBJ1-2 | TRBV6-5 | TRBD1 | once | TGTGCCAGCACCGACCCCCGGACAGGGGAATATGGCTACACCTTC | CASTDPRTGEYGYTF
TRBJ2-7 | TRBV4-1 | TRBD2 | . | TGCGCCAGCAGCCAAGAAGGAGGACTAGGGGCCTACGAGCAGTACTTC | CASSQEGGLGAYEQYF
TRBJ2-2 | TRBV6-5 | TRBD2 | . | TGTGCCACCCACCCTAGCGGGAGGGCCTCCGGGGAGCTGTTTTTT | CATHPSGRASGELFF
TRBJ2-2 | TRBV28 | TRBD1 | . | TGTGCCAGCAGTTTATTGGACAGGGGCACCGGGGAGCTGTTTTTT | CASSLLDRGTGELFF
TRBJ2-1 | TRBV7-9 | . | . | TGTGCCAGCAGCTTAGCGACGGGGTTCTCGGGCAATGAGCAGTTCTTC | CASSLATGFSGNEQFF
TRBJ2-7 | TRBV27 | TRBD1 | . | TGTGCCAGTAGACAGGGTTCGTTCTACGAGCAGTACTTC | CASRQGSFYEQYF
TRBJ2-1 | TRBV15 | TRBD1 | . | TGTGCCACCAGCGGGACCGACAGGGCAAGCTCCTACAATGAGCAGTTCTTC | CATSGTDRASSYNEQFF
TRBJ2-2 | TRBV5-1 | . | few | TGCGCCAGCAGCTCCGGCGGGGAGCTGTTTTTT | CASSSGGELFF
TRBJ2-1 | TRBV28 | TRBD1 | . | TGTGCCAGCAGTTTTACAGGGGGCCCTTCGAATGAGCAGTTCTTC | CASSFTGGPSNEQFF
TRBJ2-1 | TRBV28 | . | . | TGTGCCAGCAGTCCCCAGGGGGGGGCGCAGTTCTTC | CASSPQGGAQFF